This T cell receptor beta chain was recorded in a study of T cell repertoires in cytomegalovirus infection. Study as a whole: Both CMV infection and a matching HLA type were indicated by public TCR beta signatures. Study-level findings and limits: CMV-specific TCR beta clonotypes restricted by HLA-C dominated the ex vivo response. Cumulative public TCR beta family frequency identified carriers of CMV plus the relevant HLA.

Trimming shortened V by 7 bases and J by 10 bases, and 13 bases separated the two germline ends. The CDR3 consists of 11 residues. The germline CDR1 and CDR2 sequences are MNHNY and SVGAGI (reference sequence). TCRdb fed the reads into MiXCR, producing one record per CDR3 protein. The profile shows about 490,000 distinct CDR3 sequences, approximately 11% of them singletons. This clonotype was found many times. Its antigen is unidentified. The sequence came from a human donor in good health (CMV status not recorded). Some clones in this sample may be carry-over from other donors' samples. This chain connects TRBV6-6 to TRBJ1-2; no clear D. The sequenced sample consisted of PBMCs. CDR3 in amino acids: CASNSGLDYTF. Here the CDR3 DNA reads TGTGCCAGCAACTCGGGTTTGGACTACACCTTC.